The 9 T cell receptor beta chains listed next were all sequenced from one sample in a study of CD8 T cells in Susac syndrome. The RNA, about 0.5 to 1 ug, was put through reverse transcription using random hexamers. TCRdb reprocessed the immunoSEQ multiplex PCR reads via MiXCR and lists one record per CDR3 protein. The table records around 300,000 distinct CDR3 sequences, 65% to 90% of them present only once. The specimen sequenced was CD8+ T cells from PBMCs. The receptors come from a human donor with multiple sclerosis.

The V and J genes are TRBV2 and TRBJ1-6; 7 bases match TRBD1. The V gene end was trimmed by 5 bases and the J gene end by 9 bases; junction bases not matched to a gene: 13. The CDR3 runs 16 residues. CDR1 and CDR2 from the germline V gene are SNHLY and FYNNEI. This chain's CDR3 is CASSLTTGLDGSPLHF. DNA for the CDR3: TGTGCCAGCAGTCTAACGACAGGGCTGGATGGTTCACCCCTCCACTTT.

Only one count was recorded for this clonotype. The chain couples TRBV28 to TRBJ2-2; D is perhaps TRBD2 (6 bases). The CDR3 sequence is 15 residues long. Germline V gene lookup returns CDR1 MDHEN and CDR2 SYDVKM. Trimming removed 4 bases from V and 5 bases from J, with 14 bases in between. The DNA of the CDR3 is TGTGCCAGCAGTTACGGAGGGACGGAGACCGGGGAGCTGTTTTTT. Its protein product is CASSYGGTETGELFF.

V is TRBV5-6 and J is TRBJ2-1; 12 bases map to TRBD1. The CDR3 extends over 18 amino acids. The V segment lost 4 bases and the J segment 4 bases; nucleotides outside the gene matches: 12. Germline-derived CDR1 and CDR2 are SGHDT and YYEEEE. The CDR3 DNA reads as TGTGCCAGCAGCCATGGGACAGGGGGCTATTATACATACAATGAGCAGTTCTTC. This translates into CASSHGTGGYYTYNEQFF.

The CDR3 bases are TGTGCCAGCAGTGATTGGTCCTCCTACAATGAGCAGTTCTTC. Its translation is CASSDWSSYNEQFF. The chain recombines TRBV25-1 with TRBJ2-1, with D unclear. V lost 3 bases, J lost 0 bases, and 6 bases lay in between. This CDR3 spans 14 amino acids. Germline V gene lookup returns CDR1 MGHDK and CDR2 SYGVNS.

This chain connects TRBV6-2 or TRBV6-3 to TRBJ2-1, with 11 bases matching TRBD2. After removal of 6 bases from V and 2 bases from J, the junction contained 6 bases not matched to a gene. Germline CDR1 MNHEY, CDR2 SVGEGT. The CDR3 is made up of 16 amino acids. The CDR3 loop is CASSPRLAGPYNEQFF. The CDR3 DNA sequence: TGTGCCAGCAGCCCTAGACTAGCGGGACCCTACAATGAGCAGTTCTTC.

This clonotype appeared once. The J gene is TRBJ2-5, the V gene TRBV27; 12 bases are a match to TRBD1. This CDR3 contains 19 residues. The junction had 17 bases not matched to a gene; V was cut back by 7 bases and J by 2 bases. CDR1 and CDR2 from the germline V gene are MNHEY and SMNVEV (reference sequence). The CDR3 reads CASTSLGTGGRSEQETQYF. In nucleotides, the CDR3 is TGTGCCAGCACTTCCCTCGGGACAGGGGGCCGCTCGGAGCAAGAGACCCAGTACTTC.

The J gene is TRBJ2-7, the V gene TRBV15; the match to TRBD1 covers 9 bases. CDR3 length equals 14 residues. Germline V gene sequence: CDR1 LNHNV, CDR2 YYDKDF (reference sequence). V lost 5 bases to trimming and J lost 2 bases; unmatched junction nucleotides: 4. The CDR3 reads CATSVRDRAYEQYF. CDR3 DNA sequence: TGTGCCACCAGCGTCCGGGACAGGGCCTACGAGCAGTACTTC.

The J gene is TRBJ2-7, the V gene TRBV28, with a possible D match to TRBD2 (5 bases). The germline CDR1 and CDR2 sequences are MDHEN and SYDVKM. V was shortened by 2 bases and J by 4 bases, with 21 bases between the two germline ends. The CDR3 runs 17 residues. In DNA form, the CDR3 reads TGTGCCAGCAGTTTAGGTTGGGATCGGGATAGCACATACGAGCAGTACTTC. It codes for CASSLGWDRDSTYEQYF. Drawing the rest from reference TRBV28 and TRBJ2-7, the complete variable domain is DVKVTQSSRYLVKRTGEKVFLECVQDMDHENMFWYRQDPGLGLRLIYFSYDVKMKEKGDIPEGYSVSREKKERFSLILESASTNQTSMYLCASSLGWDRDSTYEQYFGPGTRLTVT.

The CDR3 protein is CASSLTPPNSGGPGNIQYF. DNA for the CDR3: TGTGCCAGCAGTTTAACCCCTCCTAATTCGGGAGGGCCTGGGAACATTCAGTACTTC. The genes are TRBV28 and TRBJ2-4, with TRBD2 matching 8 bases. This CDR3 is built from 19 residues. The ends lost 2 bases at V and 7 bases at J; junction bases unmatched: 19. CDR1 and CDR2 (germline): MDHEN, SYDVKM.